Below, 20 T cell receptor beta chains from the same sample are listed, as sequenced in a study of regulatory T cells in long-lasting Graves disease. Documented time point: persistent/refractory GD, antithyroid drugs over 5 years with positive TRAb. The TCR library was prepared using RNA isolated from PBMCs. According to the study, TCR beta libraries were built with iRepertoire HTBI primers and CDR3-region Arm-PCR. In TCRdb, the multiplex PCR reads were re-called with MiXCR into one record per CDR3 protein. Of about half a million distinct CDR3 sequences listed, less than 25% are singletons. The sample consisted of peripheral blood mononuclear cells (PBMCs), taken when the disease was refractory, from a patient treated with antithyroid drugs. The receptors come from a female donor with Graves disease.

In its sample, this clonotype was seen a few times. The chain carries TRBV27 and TRBJ2-5, with D possibly being TRBD1 (5 bases). Trimming left V 5 bases short and J 1 base short, with 8 bases between. In germline, CDR1 is MNHEY, CDR2 SMNVEV (reference sequence). The CDR3 has 13 residues. CDR3 sequence: CASSARAQETQYF. CDR3 coding DNA: TGTGCCAGCAGTGCCAGGGCCCAAGAGACCCAGTACTTC.

This clonotype has a count of ten or more. CDR3 nucleotides: TGTGCCAGCACCGAGGATAAAGGGGGGGGCAATCAGCCCCAGCATTTT. It encodes CASTEDKGGGNQPQHF. V is TRBV2 and J is TRBJ1-5; perhaps TRBD1 as D (6 bases). Germline V lookup: CDR1 SNHLY, CDR2 FYNNEI. Deletions cut 7 bases from V and 2 bases from J, with 18 bases between. The CDR3 runs 16 residues. The variable domain in full, with the rest retrieved from reference TRBV2 and TRBJ1-5, is EPEVTQTPSHQVTQMGQEVILRCVPISNHLYFYWYRQILGQKVEFLVSFYNNEISEKSEIFDDQFSVERPDGSNFTLKIRSTKLEDSAMYFCASTEDKGGGNQPQHFGDGTRLSIL.

This clonotype was seen ten or more times. The J gene is TRBJ2-7, the V gene TRBV6-9; TRBD1 is a possible D gene (6 bases). The germline gives CDR1 MNHGY, CDR2 SVAAGI. Trimming shortened V by 3 bases and J by 0 bases, and 9 bases separated the two germline ends. The CDR3 is 14 amino acids. CDR3 sequence reads: CASSYSGVSYEQYF. The CDR3 bases are TGTGCCAGCAGTTACTCAGGGGTCTCCTACGAGCAGTACTTC.

Many counts were recorded for this clonotype. The CDR3 loop is CASSEAVGGNYEQYF. The CDR3 coding sequence is TGTGCCAGCAGTGAAGCGGTTGGGGGCAACTACGAGCAGTACTTC. The J gene is TRBJ2-7, the V gene TRBV2, with D maybe TRBD1 (6 bases). Germline CDR1 is SNHLY and CDR2 is FYNNEI. Trimming removed 0 bases from V and 3 bases from J, with 12 bases in between. CDR3 length: 15 residues. Combining the CDR3 with reference TRBV2 and TRBJ2-7 gives the whole variable domain EPEVTQTPSHQVTQMGQEVILRCVPISNHLYFYWYRQILGQKVEFLVSFYNNEISEKSEIFDDQFSVERPDGSNFTLKIRSTKLEDSAMYFCASSEAVGGNYEQYFGPGTRLTVT.

This clonotype was recorded many times. The chain couples TRBV6-1 to TRBJ1-2, with D possibly matching TRBD1 (5 bases). V was clipped by 3 bases and J by 7 bases, with 9 bases between them. This CDR3 spans 12 amino acids. Germline-derived CDR1 and CDR2 are MNHNS and SASEGT. As DNA, the CDR3 is TGTGCCAGCAGTGACAGGGTGGTTGGCTACACCTTC. Protein product: CASSDRVVGYTF.

The chain couples TRBV6-2 or TRBV6-3 to TRBJ2-3, with unresolved D. This CDR3 is 13 amino acids long. The V end was cut by 2 bases, the J end by 6 bases, with 9 bases between. Germline assignment: CDR1 MNHEY and CDR2 SVGEGT. The CDR3 sequence is CASSYTRYDTQYF. The CDR3 DNA is TGTGCCAGCAGTTACACCAGATATGATACGCAGTATTTT.

A few counts support this clonotype. This chain uses TRBV7-9 with TRBJ2-5; D possibly matches TRBD1 or TRBD2 (5 bases each). V lost 4 bases and J 4 bases, leaving 25 bases between the germline ends. Germline V lookup: CDR1 SEHNR, CDR2 FQNEAQ (reference sequence). This CDR3 spans 18 amino acids. CDR3 loop: CASSSGSGLRGIGETQYF. The CDR3 bases are TGTGCCAGCAGCTCAGGGTCAGGGTTGAGGGGAATCGGAGAGACCCAGTACTTC.

This clonotype was counted at least ten times. The rearrangement uses TRBV12-3 or TRBV12-4 and TRBJ1-1; D not resolved. V dropped 0 bases and J dropped 0 bases, with 14 bases sitting between them. This CDR3 is built from 17 residues. CDR3 protein: CASSLALGGLLNTEAFF. CDR3 sequence (DNA): TGTGCCAGCAGTTTAGCGCTGGGCGGACTCCTGAACACTGAAGCTTTCTTT.

The chain joins TRBV28 to TRBJ2-7; no definite D call. With 3 bases removed from V and 2 bases from J, the gap between germline ends came to 8 bases. The germline V gene has CDR1 MDHEN and CDR2 SYDVKM. This CDR3 has 13 amino acids. The CDR3 sequence: CASSLTFTYEQYF. The CDR3 DNA reads TGTGCCAGCAGTTTGACGTTCACCTACGAGCAGTACTTC. The full variable domain, in which reference TRBV28 and TRBJ2-7 provide the parts outside the CDR3, is DVKVTQSSRYLVKRTGEKVFLECVQDMDHENMFWYRQDPGLGLRLIYFSYDVKMKEKGDIPEGYSVSREKKERFSLILESASTNQTSMYLCASSLTFTYEQYFGPGTRLTVT.

The chain is built from TRBV7-9 and TRBJ2-5; D is possibly TRBD2 (6 bases). This CDR3 has 13 amino acids. V lost 5 bases and J lost 4, with 11 bases in between. Germline assignment: CDR1 SEHNR and CDR2 FQNEAQ (reference sequence). CDR3 in amino acids: CASSPGGIETQYF. The DNA of the CDR3 is TGTGCCAGCAGCCCCGGCGGGATAGAGACCCAGTACTTC.

This clonotype came up many times. The genes are TRBV20-1 and TRBJ2-7; TRBD1 aligns across 7 bases. Trimming took 6 bases from V and 4 from J; bases not matched to a gene: 6. CDR3 length: 12 amino acids. Germline V CDR1 and CDR2: DFQATT, SNEGSKA (reference sequence). In DNA, the CDR3 is TGCAGTGCGAGACAGGGTGGGTACGAGCAGTACTTC. This encodes CSARQGGYEQYF.

The chain joins TRBV7-3 to TRBJ1-1; D call uncertain. CDR3 length: 14 residues. Germline CDR1 SGHTA, CDR2 FQGTGA. The V and J ends lost 5 bases and 1 base respectively, with 11 bases between them. CDR3 region: CASSPVVANTEAFF. The CDR3, as DNA: TGTGCCAGCAGCCCCGTGGTGGCGAACACTGAAGCTTTCTTT.

This clonotype was observed many times. The chain uses TRBV6-5 and TRBJ1-1; no clear D gene. Per the germline V gene, CDR1 is MNHEY and CDR2 is SVGAGI. This CDR3 is 14 amino acids long. Deletions cut 0 bases from V and 6 bases from J, with 11 bases between. CDR3 DNA: TGTGCCAGCAGTTACTCCGCGGGAGGAGCTGAAGCTTTCTTT. As protein: CASSYSAGGAEAFF.

This chain connects TRBV6-2 or TRBV6-3 to TRBJ1-1; D gene uncertain. Germline assignment: CDR1 MNHEY and CDR2 SVGEGT. This CDR3 is built from 13 residues. Trimming took 6 bases from V and 4 from J, leaving 12 bases between them. This CDR3 reads CASSLSLSTEAFF. For the CDR3, the DNA is TGTGCCAGCAGCCTCAGTTTGAGCACTGAAGCTTTCTTT.

Only a few counts were recorded for this clonotype. The genes are TRBV7-9 and TRBJ2-1; 14 bases align to TRBD2. CDR1 is SEHNR, CDR2 FQNEAQ, per germline (reference sequence). The CDR3 covers 16 residues. After removal of 4 bases from V and 3 bases from J, the junction contained 2 bases not matched to a gene. CDR3 amino acids: CASSSGLAGDYNEQFF. The CDR3 DNA is TGTGCCAGCAGCTCGGGACTAGCGGGGGACTACAATGAGCAGTTCTTC.

This clonotype was found a few times. The chain recombines TRBV18 with TRBJ2-6; TRBD1 is a possible D gene (5 bases). The V gene's germline CDR1 is KGHSH and CDR2 LQKENI. The V end lost 3 bases, the J end lost 2 bases, and 8 bases lay between the germline ends. This CDR3 has 15 residues. CDR3 coding DNA: TGTGCCAGCTCACCGTTGGGGCCTGGGGCCAACGTCCTGACTTTC. Protein: CASSPLGPGANVLTF.

This sequence joins TRBV20-1 and TRBJ2-7; 8 bases map to TRBD2. Looked up from germline, CDR1 is DFQATT and CDR2 is SNEGSKA (reference sequence). This CDR3 is 15 amino acids long. V lost 6 bases, J lost 1 base, and 11 bases stayed unmatched. The CDR3: CSANPSAGGSYEQYF. CDR3 DNA: TGCAGTGCCAACCCAAGTGCGGGGGGATCCTACGAGCAGTACTTC.

The V gene is TRBV12-3 or TRBV12-4, the J gene TRBJ2-3; D is unresolved. This CDR3 is 13 amino acids long. V gave up 4 bases and J gave up 2 bases, with 7 bases separating them. DNA for the CDR3: TGTGCCAGCAGTTATGACATCACAGATACGCAGTATTTT. It translates to CASSYDITDTQYF.

This clonotype was found many times. The chain couples TRBV20-1 to TRBJ2-5; tentative D call: TRBD2 (5 bases). Between the trimmed V and J ends, which lost 7 bases and 1 base, there was a span of 16 bases. The germline gives CDR1 DFQATT, CDR2 SNEGSKA (reference sequence). The CDR3 totals 14 residues. The CDR3 spells CSVFGLTSQETQYF. The DNA for the CDR3 is TGCAGTGTTTTTGGTCTTACTAGCCAAGAGACCCAGTACTTC.

This clonotype was detected ten times or more. The CDR3 bases are TGTGCCAGCAGTTCAGTAAACTATCAGTACTTC. It is translated as CASSSVNYQYF. This chain connects TRBV12-3 or TRBV12-4 to TRBJ2-5; D is uncertain. The CDR3 totals 11 residues. Trimming cost V 4 bases and J 11 bases, with 11 bases left between them.